This TCR beta chain was captured by sequencing in a study of CXCR3-negative and CXCR3-positive naive CD8 T cells. Libraries of TRB cDNA were made by 5' RACE and carried UMIs. With the 5' RACE reads reprocessed, TCRdb shows one record per CDR3 protein and no DNA. This table lists approximately 100,000 distinct CDR3 sequences. The CDR3 spans 14 residues. The sample was naive CXCR3- CD8+ T cells from blood. Noted subset: CD45RO-CCR7+CD27+CD95- naive CD8+ T cells lacking CXCR3 (TNR3-). The source is a human donor in good health. Some clones in this sample may be carry-over from other donors' samples. The chain uses TRBV12-3 or TRBV12-4 and TRBJ1-4; TCRdb calls TRBD1, which cannot be checked without DNA. The CDR3 region is CASNPTGLSEKLFF.